Following are 16 T cell receptor beta chains from one sample sequenced in a study of T-cell memory formation after mild COVID-19. TCRdb fed the 5' RACE reads into MiXCR, producing one record per CDR3 protein. The sample records some 150,000 distinct CDR3 sequences, about 5.5% being singletons. Sequencing was done on a sample of PBMCs or a T cell subset sorted from them (not recorded which). Receptor source: an adult woman who had mild COVID-19 (a few samples of this study predate the infection). Cell type and time point are not known.

This clonotype showed up many times. The V and J genes are TRBV12-3 or TRBV12-4 and TRBJ2-1; D gene unclear. V lost 6 bases and J 5 bases, leaving 11 bases between the germline ends. The CDR3 is made up of 13 amino acids. The CDR3 sequence: CASSLRTHNEQFF. The CDR3 region has the DNA TGTGCCAGCAGCCTTAGGACCCACAATGAGCAGTTCTTC.

This clonotype was recorded at least ten times. The rearrangement joins TRBV7-8 to TRBJ2-7, with TRBD1 matching 11 bases. V was pared by 7 bases and J by 5 bases, with 7 bases of the junction left unmatched. The CDR3 totals 14 residues. CDR1 SGHVS and CDR2 FQNEAQ come from the germline V gene. The CDR3 reads CASIPTGQGDEQYF. In nucleotides, the CDR3 is TGTGCCAGCATCCCTACGGGACAGGGGGACGAGCAGTACTTC.

The CDR3 DNA sequence: TGCGCCAGCAGCTTGGATGGGGCTCTACATCAGCCCCAGCATTTT. It is translated as CASSLDGALHQPQHF. This chain links TRBV5-1 with TRBJ1-5, with D tentatively TRBD1 (5 bases). The CDR3 runs to 15 residues. V shed 0 bases and J shed 5 bases, with 12 bases lying between them. CDR1 and CDR2 (germline): SGHRS, YFSETQ.

This clonotype has just a few counts. The rearrangement uses TRBV12-3 or TRBV12-4 and TRBJ1-2; 11 nucleotides agree with TRBD1. CDR3 length: 15 amino acids. J was trimmed by 3 bases and V by 4 bases; bases with no gene match: 4. In DNA, the CDR3 is TGTGCCAGCAGTTCCCGGACAGGGGGCTACTATGGCTACACCTTC. Amino acids: CASSSRTGGYYGYTF.

This clonotype was recorded at least ten times. The rearrangement links TRBV19 to TRBJ1-1; 8 bases match TRBD1. The CDR3 covers 13 residues. Germline lookup yields CDR1 LNHDA and CDR2 SQIVND (reference sequence). The V and J ends lost 9 bases and 7 bases, in that order; junction bases with no gene match: 10. The CDR3 coding sequence is TGTGCCAGCGGGAGGACAGGGAAGAGTGAAGCTTTCTTT. It is translated as CASGRTGKSEAFF.

In its sample, this clonotype was seen many times. The chain uses TRBV7-9 and TRBJ1-1; TRBD1 agrees at 8 bases. The CDR3 consists of 14 residues. The trim removed 5 bases at V and 4 bases at J, leaving 6 bases unmatched. Per the germline V gene, CDR1 is SEHNR and CDR2 is FQNEAQ (reference sequence). The CDR3 sequence: CASSQGAQTTEAFF. For the CDR3, the DNA is TGTGCCAGCAGCCAGGGGGCCCAGACCACTGAAGCTTTCTTT.

This clonotype was counted ten times or more. V is TRBV29-1 and J is TRBJ2-2; 7 bases are a match to TRBD2. Per the germline V gene, CDR1 is SQVTM and CDR2 is ANQGSEA. Losses at the gene ends were 5 bases for V and 6 bases for J; bases not matched to a gene: 3. The CDR3 covers 12 residues. CDR3 coding DNA: TGCAGCGTTACTCGGGGGGCCGGGGAGCTGTTTTTT. Its protein is CSVTRGAGELFF.

This clonotype has just a few counts. Here the CDR3 DNA reads TGTGCCAGCAGCTCGGGAAAGGTACAGAGTTCAGATACGCAGTATTTT. This gives the protein CASSSGKVQSSDTQYF. The chain links TRBV11-3 to TRBJ2-3; D possibly corresponds to TRBD2 (5 bases). CDR1 is SGHNT and CDR2 is YENEEA in the germline V gene. Trimming stripped 4 bases from V and 4 bases from J, with 18 bases between. This CDR3 is built from 16 residues. Supplemented by reference TRBV11-3 and TRBJ2-3, the full variable domain reads EAGVVQSPRYKIIEKKQPVAFWCNPISGHNTLYWYLQNLGQGPELLIRYENEEAVDDSQLPKDRFSAERLKGVDSTLKIQPAELGDSAVYLCASSSGKVQSSDTQYFGPGTRLTVL.

The J gene is TRBJ1-1, the V gene TRBV4-3; TRBD1 agrees at 7 bases. The V and J ends lost 0 bases and 1 base, in that order; junction bases with no gene match: 5. Germline CDR1 reads LGHNA; CDR2 reads YSLEER. The CDR3 runs 16 residues. CDR3 in DNA: TGCGCCAGCAGCCAAGAGGACAGGACTTCGAACACTGAAGCTTTCTTT. Its protein product is CASSQEDRTSNTEAFF.

V usage is TRBV18 and J usage is TRBJ2-3, with TRBD2 identical over 9 bases. CDR3 length equals 16 residues. Germline loops: CDR1 KGHSH, CDR2 LQKENI. The V segment lost 4 bases and the J segment 0 bases; nucleotides outside the gene matches: 5. The CDR3 spells CASSRRTSASTDTQYF. The DNA of the CDR3 is TGTGCCAGCTCACGCCGGACTAGCGCGAGCACAGATACGCAGTATTTT.

This clonotype was seen a few times. The chain carries TRBV24-1 and TRBJ1-1; weak D call: TRBD1 (5 bases). The V end lost 6 bases, the J end lost 0 bases, and 13 bases lay between the germline ends. CDR3 length equals 15 residues. Germline assignment: CDR1 KGHDR and CDR2 SFDVKD. The CDR3 is CATSRSGRMNTEAFF. CDR3 nucleotide sequence: TGTGCCACCAGTAGGTCAGGGAGGATGAACACTGAAGCTTTCTTT.

The chain couples TRBV19 to TRBJ1-4, with 9 nucleotides matching TRBD1. With V trimmed by 6 bases and J by 8 bases, 16 bases remained unmatched. This CDR3 is 17 amino acids long. Germline CDR1 LNHDA, CDR2 SQIVND (reference sequence). The CDR3, as DNA: TGTGCCAGTAGGGAATTGGACAGGGGCTTTGGAGGAGAAAAACTGTTTTTT. Its protein is CASRELDRGFGGEKLFF.

This clonotype was found many times. The rearrangement uses TRBV12-3 or TRBV12-4 and TRBJ1-2; TRBD1 matches at 9 bases. The ends lost 5 bases at V and 0 bases at J; junction bases unmatched: 1. The CDR3 sequence is 14 residues long. The CDR3 nucleotides are TGTGCCAGCAGTGGGGACAGGGCTAACTATGGCTACACCTTC. It codes for CASSGDRANYGYTF.

This clonotype was observed at least ten times. J is TRBJ1-1 and V is TRBV4-1; 7 nucleotides match TRBD1. The V and J ends lost 3 bases and 3 bases, in that order; junction bases with no gene match: 13. CDR3 length: 17 amino acids. Germline CDR1 MGHRA, CDR2 YSYEKL. In DNA, the CDR3 is TGCGCCAGCAGCCACCCCCCCCGAGGGGGCGAGGACACTGAAGCTTTCTTT. This sequence encodes CASSHPPRGGEDTEAFF.

This clonotype was detected a few times. This rearrangement joins TRBV18 to TRBJ2-6, with a weak D call TRBD2 (5 bases). The V end was cut by 3 bases, the J end by 2 bases, with 14 bases between. The CDR3 consists of 17 residues. The germline V gene encodes CDR1 KGHSH and CDR2 LQKENI. The CDR3: CASSPSPGRAGANVLTF. The CDR3 DNA reads TGTGCCAGCTCACCGTCACCGGGAAGGGCTGGGGCCAACGTCCTGACTTTC.

Here the CDR3 reads CASSQEEEKEAFF. The CDR3 DNA reads TGTGCCAGCAGCCAAGAGGAAGAGAAGGAAGCTTTCTTT. This chain connects TRBV3-1 to TRBJ1-1, with unresolved D. CDR3 length equals 13 residues. Germline loops: CDR1 LGHDT, CDR2 YNNKEL (reference sequence). The V and J ends lost 0 bases and 8 bases respectively, with 10 bases between them.